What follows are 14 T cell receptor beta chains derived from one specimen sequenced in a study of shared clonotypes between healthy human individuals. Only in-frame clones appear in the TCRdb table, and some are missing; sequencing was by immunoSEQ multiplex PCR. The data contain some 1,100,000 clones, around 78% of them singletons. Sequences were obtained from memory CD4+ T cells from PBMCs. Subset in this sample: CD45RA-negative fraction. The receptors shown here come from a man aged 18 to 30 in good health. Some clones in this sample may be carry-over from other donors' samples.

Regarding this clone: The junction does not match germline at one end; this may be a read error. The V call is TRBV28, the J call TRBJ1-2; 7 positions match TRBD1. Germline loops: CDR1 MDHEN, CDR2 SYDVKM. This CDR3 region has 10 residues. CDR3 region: CASSQTGTYF. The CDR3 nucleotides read TGTGCCAGCAGTCAGACAGGGACCTACTTC.

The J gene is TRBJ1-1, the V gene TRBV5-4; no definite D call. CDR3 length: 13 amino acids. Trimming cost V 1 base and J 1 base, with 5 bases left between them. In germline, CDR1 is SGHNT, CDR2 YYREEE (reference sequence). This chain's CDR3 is CASSLSQNTEAFF. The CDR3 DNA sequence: TGTGCCAGCAGCTTGTCCCAGAACACTGAAGCTTTCTTT.

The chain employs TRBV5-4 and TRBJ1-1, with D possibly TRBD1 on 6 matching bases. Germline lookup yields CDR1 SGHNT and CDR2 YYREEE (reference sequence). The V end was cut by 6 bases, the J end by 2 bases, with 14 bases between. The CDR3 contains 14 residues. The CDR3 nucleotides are TGTGCCAGCACCGTCGGGGGACACAACACTGAAGCTTTCTTT. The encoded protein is CASTVGGHNTEAFF.

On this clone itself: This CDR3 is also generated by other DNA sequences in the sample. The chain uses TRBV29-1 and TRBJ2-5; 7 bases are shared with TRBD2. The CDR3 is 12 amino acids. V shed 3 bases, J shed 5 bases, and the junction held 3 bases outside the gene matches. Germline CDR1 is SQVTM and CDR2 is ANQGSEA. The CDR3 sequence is CSVDPGGETQYF. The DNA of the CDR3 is TGCAGCGTTGACCCCGGGGGGGAGACCCAGTACTTC.

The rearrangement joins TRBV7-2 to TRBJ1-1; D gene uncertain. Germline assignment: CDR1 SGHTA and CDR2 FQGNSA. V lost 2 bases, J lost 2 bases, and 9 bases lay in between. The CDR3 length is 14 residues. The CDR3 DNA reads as TGTGCCAGCAGCTTACAAAGCGCAAACACTGAAGCTTTCTTT. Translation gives CASSLQSANTEAFF.

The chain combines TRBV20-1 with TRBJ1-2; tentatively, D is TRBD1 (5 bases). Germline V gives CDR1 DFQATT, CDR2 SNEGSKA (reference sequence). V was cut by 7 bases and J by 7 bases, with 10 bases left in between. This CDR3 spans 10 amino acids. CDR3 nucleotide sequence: TGCAGTGGACAGAGTGTTGGCTACACCTTC. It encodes CSGQSVGYTF.

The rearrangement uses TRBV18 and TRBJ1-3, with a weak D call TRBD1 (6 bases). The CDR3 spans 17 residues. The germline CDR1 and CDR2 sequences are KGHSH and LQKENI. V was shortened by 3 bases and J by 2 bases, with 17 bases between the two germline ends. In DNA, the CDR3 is TGTGCCAGCTCACCCTTACGAATAGGACAGACTGGAAACACCATATATTTT. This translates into CASSPLRIGQTGNTIYF.

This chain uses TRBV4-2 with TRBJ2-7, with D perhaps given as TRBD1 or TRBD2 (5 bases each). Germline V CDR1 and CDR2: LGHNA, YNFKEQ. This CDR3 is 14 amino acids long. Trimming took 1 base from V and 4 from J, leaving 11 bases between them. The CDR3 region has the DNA TGTGCCAGCAGCCAAGGGGGGACGCAGTACGAGCAGTACTTC. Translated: CASSQGGTQYEQYF.

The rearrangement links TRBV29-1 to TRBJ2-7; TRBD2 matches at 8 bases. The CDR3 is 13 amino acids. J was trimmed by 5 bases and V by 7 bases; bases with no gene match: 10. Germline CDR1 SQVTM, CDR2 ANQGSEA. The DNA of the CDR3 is TGCAGCGCTATAACTAGCGGCCTTGACGAGCAGTACTTC. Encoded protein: CSAITSGLDEQYF.

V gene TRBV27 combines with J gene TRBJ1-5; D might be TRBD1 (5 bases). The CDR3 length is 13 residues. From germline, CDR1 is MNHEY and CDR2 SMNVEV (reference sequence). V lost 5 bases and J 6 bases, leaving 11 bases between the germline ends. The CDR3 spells CASSDRGAQPQHF. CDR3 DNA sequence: TGTGCCAGCAGTGATCGAGGGGCTCAGCCCCAGCATTTT.

The CDR3 here is CASSRTDLDTEAFF. CDR3 nucleotide sequence: TGTGCCAGCAGTCGGACAGACTTGGACACTGAAGCTTTCTTT. The rearrangement uses TRBV2 and TRBJ1-1; TRBD1 might be the D (6 bases). Trimming left V 5 bases short and J 3 bases short, with 13 bases between. The CDR3 has 14 residues. CDR1 and CDR2 from the germline V gene are SNHLY and FYNNEI.

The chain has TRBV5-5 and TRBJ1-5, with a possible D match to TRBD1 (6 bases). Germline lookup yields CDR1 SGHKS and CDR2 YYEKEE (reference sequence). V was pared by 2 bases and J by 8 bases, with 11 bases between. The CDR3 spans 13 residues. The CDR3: CASSFTGPEPQHF. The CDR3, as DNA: TGTGCCAGCAGCTTCACAGGGCCTGAGCCCCAGCATTTT.

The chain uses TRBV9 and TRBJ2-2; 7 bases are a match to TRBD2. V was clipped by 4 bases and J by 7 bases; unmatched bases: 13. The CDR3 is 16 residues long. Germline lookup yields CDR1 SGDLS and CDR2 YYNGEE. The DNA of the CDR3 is TGTGCCAGCAGCCCCCGAGGGGCGGGAGACGTCGGGGAGCTGTTTTTT. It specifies CASSPRGAGDVGELFF.

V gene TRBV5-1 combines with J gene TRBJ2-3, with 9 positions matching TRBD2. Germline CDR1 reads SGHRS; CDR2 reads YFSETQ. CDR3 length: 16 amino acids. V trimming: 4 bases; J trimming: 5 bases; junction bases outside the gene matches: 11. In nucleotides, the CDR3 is TGCGCCAGCAGCCCTGGCGGCGGGAGGGCAAAAGATACGCAGTATTTT. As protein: CASSPGGGRAKDTQYF. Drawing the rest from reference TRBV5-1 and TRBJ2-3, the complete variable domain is KAGVTQTPRYLIKTRGQQVTLSCSPISGHRSVSWYQQTPGQGLQFLFEYFSETQRNKGNFPGRFSGRQFSNSRSEMNVSTLELGDSALYLCASSPGGGRAKDTQYFGPGTRLTVL.